This TCR beta chain was found in a study of patients and donors after allogeneic stem cell transplantation. Trimming at V came to 6 bases and at J to 4 bases, leaving 4 bases not matched to a gene. Germline V gene data show CDR1 as LNHDA and CDR2 as SQIVND (reference sequence). The CDR3 runs 14 residues. TCRdb reprocessed the RT-PCR reads with MiXCR, giving one entry per CDR3 protein. The sample has about 960,000 distinct CDR3 sequences, over 15% seen once. The clonotype was recovered from a human donor who was either an allogeneic HSCT recipient or a stem cell or donor lymphocyte infusion donor (not recorded which). It is not recorded whose cells these are; they may come from a transplant donor. The sequenced sample consisted of blood, either unsorted or a sorted T cell fraction (not recorded which). This chain connects TRBV19 to TRBJ1-5; 9 bases map to TRBD1. This CDR3 reads CASRGTGFNQPQHF. CDR3 in DNA: TGTGCCAGTAGGGGGACAGGGTTTAATCAGCCCCAGCATTTT.